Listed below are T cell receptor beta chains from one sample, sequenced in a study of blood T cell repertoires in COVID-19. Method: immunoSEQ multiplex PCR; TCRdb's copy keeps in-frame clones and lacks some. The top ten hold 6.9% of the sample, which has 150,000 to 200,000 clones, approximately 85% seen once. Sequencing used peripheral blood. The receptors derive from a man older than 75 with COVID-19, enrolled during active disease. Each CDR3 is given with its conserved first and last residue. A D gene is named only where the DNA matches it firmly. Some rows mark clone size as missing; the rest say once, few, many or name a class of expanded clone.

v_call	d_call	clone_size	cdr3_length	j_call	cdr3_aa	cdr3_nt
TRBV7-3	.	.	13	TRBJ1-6	CASSLAHNSPLHF	TGTGCCAGCAGCCTGGCCCATAATTCACCCCTCCACTTT
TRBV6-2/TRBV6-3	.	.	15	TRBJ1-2	CASSYNRVANYGYTF	TGTGCCAGCAGTTACAACAGGGTCGCAAACTATGGCTACACCTTC
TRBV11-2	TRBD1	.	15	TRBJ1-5	CASSRDSSSNQPQHF	TGTGCCAGCAGCAGGGACAGCAGTAGCAATCAGCCCCAGCATTTT
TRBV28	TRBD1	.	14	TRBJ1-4	CASSLWTGREKLFF	TGTGCCAGCAGTTTATGGACAGGGCGTGAAAAACTGTTTTTT
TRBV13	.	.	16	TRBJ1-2	CASSPRRGPLRYGYTF	TGTGCCAGCAGCCCGAGAAGGGGCCCCTTGAGATATGGCTACACCTTC
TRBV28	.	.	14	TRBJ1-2	CASKGDSPYYGYTF	TGTGCCAGCAAAGGAGACAGCCCGTACTATGGCTACACCTTC
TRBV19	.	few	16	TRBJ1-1	CASSIRARGANTEAFF	TGTGCCAGTAGTATAAGGGCCAGGGGAGCGAACACTGAAGCTTTCTTT
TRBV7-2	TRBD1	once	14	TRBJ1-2	CASSSDRGIYGYTF	TGTGCCAGCAGCTCGGACAGGGGAATCTATGGCTACACCTTC
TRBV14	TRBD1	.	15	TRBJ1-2	CASGRPGQGNSGYTF	TGTGCCAGCGGTCGTCCGGGACAGGGGAATAGTGGCTACACCTTC
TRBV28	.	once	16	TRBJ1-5	CASSLGGAGGNQPQHF	TGTGCCAGCAGTTTAGGGGGGGCAGGAGGCAATCAGCCCCAGCATTTT
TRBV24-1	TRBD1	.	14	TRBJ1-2	CATSDLDRDSGYTF	TGTGCCACCAGTGATCTGGACAGGGACAGTGGCTACACCTTC
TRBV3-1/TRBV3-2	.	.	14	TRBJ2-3	CASSRLGGTDTQYF	TGTGCCAGCAGCCGGTTAGGGGGAACAGATACGCAGTATTTT
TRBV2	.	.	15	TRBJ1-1	CASSDGTEGKTGAFF	TGTGCCAGCAGTGACGGGACGGAGGGTAAGACGGGAGCTTTCTTT
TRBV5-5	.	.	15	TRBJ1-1	CASSLLGAPNTEAFF	TGTGCCAGCAGCTTGTTGGGCGCACCGAACACTGAAGCTTTCTTT
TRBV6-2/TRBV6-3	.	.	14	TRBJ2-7	CASSYAGPTYEQYF	TGTGCCAGCAGTTACGCAGGTCCTACCTACGAGCAGTACTTC
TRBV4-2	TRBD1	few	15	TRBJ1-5	CASSPSGQQSQPQHF	TGTGCCAGCAGCCCCTCGGGACAGCAAAGTCAGCCCCAGCATTTT
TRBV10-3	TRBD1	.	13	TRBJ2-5	CATETGGGETQYF	TGTGCCACCGAGACAGGGGGGGGAGAGACCCAGTACTTC
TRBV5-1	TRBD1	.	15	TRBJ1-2	CASSWGTGQGYGYTF	TGCGCCAGCAGCTGGGGGACGGGACAGGGCTATGGCTACACCTTC
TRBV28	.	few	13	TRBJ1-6	CASSLSPDSPLHF	TGTGCCAGCAGTCTCTCACCTGACAGTCCCCTCCACTTT
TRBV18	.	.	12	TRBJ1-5	CASSPSDQPQHF	TGTGCCAGCTCACCATCGGATCAGCCCCAGCATTTT
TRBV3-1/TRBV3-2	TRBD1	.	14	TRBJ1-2	CASSTRQGHYGYTF	TGTGCCAGCAGCACCCGACAGGGTCACTATGGCTACACCTTC
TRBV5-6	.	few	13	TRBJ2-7	CASSFGTNYEQYF	TGTGCCAGCAGCTTCGGGACAAACTACGAGCAGTACTTC
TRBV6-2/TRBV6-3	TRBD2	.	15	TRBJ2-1	CASSRAGTRRNEQFF	TGTGCCAGCAGCCGCGCCGGGACTAGGCGAAATGAGCAGTTCTTC
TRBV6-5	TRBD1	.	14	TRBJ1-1	CASSRGQGNTEAFF	TGTGCCAGCAGCCGAGGACAGGGGAACACTGAAGCTTTCTTT
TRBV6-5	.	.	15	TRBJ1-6	CASSYSGGLNSPLHF	TGTGCCAGCAGTTACTCGGGGGGTCTGAATTCACCCCTCCACTTT
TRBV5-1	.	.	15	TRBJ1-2	CASSLGVAGLNGYTF	TGCGCCAGCAGCTTGGGAGTCGCAGGGTTGAATGGCTACACCTTC
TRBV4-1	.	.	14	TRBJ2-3	CASSQGLPRDTQYF	TGCGCCAGCAGCCAAGGTCTCCCTCGGGATACGCAGTATTTT
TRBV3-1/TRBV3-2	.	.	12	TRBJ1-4	CASSQEFRKLFF	TGTGCCAGCAGCCAAGAATTCAGGAAACTGTTTTTT
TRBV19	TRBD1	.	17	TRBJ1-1	CASSIDMGQGSGTEAFF	TGTGCCAGTAGTATAGATATGGGACAGGGGAGCGGGACTGAAGCTTTCTTT
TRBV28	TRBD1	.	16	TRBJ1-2	CASSLMGQAPPYGYTF	TGTGCCAGCAGTTTAATGGGACAGGCCCCCCCCTATGGCTACACCTTC
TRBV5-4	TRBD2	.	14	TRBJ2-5	CASSHASGRETQYF	TGTGCCAGCAGCCACGCTAGCGGGAGAGAGACCCAGTACTTC
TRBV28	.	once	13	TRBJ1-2	CASSPDRTYGYTF	TGTGCCAGCAGCCCTGACAGGACCTATGGCTACACCTTC
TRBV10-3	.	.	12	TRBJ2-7	CAISTDSYEQYF	TGTGCCATCAGTACCGACAGCTACGAGCAGTACTTC
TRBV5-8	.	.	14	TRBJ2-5	CASSLKGILETQYF	TGTGCCAGCAGCTTGAAGGGGATCCTGGAGACCCAGTACTTC
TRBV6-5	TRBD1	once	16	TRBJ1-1	CASSSMTQGGDTEAFF	TGTGCCAGCAGTTCGATGACACAGGGGGGAGACACTGAAGCTTTCTTT
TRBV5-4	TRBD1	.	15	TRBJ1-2	CASSSHKGQDYGYTF	TGTGCCAGCAGCTCCCACAAGGGACAGGACTATGGCTACACCTTC
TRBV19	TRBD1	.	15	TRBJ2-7	CASSPRGTDSYEQYF	TGTGCCAGTAGTCCCCGAGGGACAGACTCCTACGAGCAGTACTTC
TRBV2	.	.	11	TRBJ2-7	CASKGEGEQYF	TGTGCCAGCAAGGGGGAGGGGGAGCAGTACTTC
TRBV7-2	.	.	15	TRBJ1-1	CASSFLPGVNTEAFF	TGTGCCAGCAGCTTTCTTCCAGGGGTGAACACTGAAGCTTTCTTT
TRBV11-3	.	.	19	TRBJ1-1	CASSLARSRGAGVNTEAFF	TGTGCCAGCAGCTTAGCCCGCAGTCGTGGGGCGGGGGTGAACACTGAAGCTTTCTTT
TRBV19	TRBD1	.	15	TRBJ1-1	CASSIGTGARTEAFF	TGTGCCAGTAGTATCGGGACAGGGGCTCGCACTGAAGCTTTCTTT
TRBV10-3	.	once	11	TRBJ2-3	CAITGTDTQYF	TGTGCCATCACCGGGACAGATACGCAGTATTTT
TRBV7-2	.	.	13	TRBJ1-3	CASSFRAGNTIYF	TGTGCCAGCAGCTTCAGGGCTGGAAACACCATATATTTT
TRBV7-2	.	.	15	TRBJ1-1	CASSLGGRTYTEAFF	TGTGCCAGCAGCTTAGGAGGCCGTACCTACACTGAAGCTTTCTTT
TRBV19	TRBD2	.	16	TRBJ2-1	CASSPPGLAGFNEQFF	TGTGCCAGTAGTCCTCCCGGACTAGCGGGGTTCAATGAGCAGTTCTTC
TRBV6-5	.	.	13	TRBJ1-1	CASSSTMNTEAFF	TGTGCCAGCAGTTCGACAATGAACACTGAAGCTTTCTTT